Here is one TCR beta chain with its context. V lost 4 bases and J lost 2; bases outside the gene matches: 13. The germline V gene encodes CDR1 SGDLS and CDR2 YYNGEE. This CDR3 comprises 19 residues. The data were taken from a study of T cell responses to AZD1222 COVID-19 vaccine. Generated by immunoSEQ multiplex PCR, the TCRdb table keeps only in-frame clones and is missing some. This sample has over 85,000 clones, with approximately 90% found just once. The chain is built from TRBV9 and TRBJ2-6; 9 bases agree with TRBD2. This TCR derives from an adult in good health. The sequences come from peripheral blood, collected on day 0 of AZD1222 vaccination. CDR3 DNA sequence: TGTGCCAGCAGCCCAACGCGCGGGAGGGCCTCCCCTGGGGCCAACGTCCTGACTTTC. Its protein is CASSPTRGRASPGANVLTF.